Listed below are T cell receptor beta chains from one sample, sequenced in a study of long-term antiretroviral therapy in people with HIV. Here immunoSEQ multiplex PCR was the method, and the copy in TCRdb shows in-frame clones only, minus some. The sample includes 15,000 or so clones, 81% seen only once; the top ten take roughly 15%. The source material was unsorted PBMCs, sampled around 1.3 years before starting antiretroviral therapy. These receptors were obtained from a man aged 25-45 years with HIV. Each CDR3 is given with its conserved first and last residue. Each record gives: D gene, J gene, V gene, clone size, CDR3 DNA, CDR3 protein. D genes are given only for firm matches. Clone size is given for some rows only: seen once, a few or many times, or a class if the clone is expanded.

NA,TRBJ2-1,TRBV25-1,NA,TGTGCCAGCAGTGTTAGCGGTAGGGTTCACAATGAGCAGTTCTTC,CASSVSGRVHNEQFF
NA,TRBJ2-7,TRBV19,NA,TGTGCCAGTAGTATGGCAGACTGGAGCTACGAGCAGTACTTC,CASSMADWSYEQYF
NA,TRBJ2-2,TRBV25-1,NA,TGTGCCAGCAGTGTAAGGGATTACACCGGGGAGCTGTTTTTT,CASSVRDYTGELFF
NA,TRBJ2-6,TRBV29-1,NA,TGCAGCGTGACCGGGGGTAGATTTTCAGGGGCCAACGTCCTGACTTTC,CSVTGGRFSGANVLTF
TRBD1,TRBJ2-7,TRBV5-5,few,TGTGCCAGCAGCTTGGAAGGACAGGTGGAAGAGCAGTACTTC,CASSLEGQVEEQYF
NA,TRBJ1-4,TRBV19,NA,TGTGCCAGTAGTATCACAGGGCCGTATGAAAAACTGTTTTTT,CASSITGPYEKLFF
TRBD1,TRBJ2-7,TRBV19,NA,TGTGCCAGTAGTACCTCCGGTACAGGGGGCGGCTCCTACGAGCAGTACTTC,CASSTSGTGGGSYEQYF
TRBD1,TRBJ1-6,TRBV7-2,medium-sized,TGTGCCAGCAGTCTACCCAGGGGGGTGAATTCACCCCTCCACTTT,CASSLPRGVNSPLHF
NA,TRBJ2-7,TRBV7-9,once,TGTGCCAGCAGCTTACCGATGTACGAGCAGTACTTC,CASSLPMYEQYF
NA,TRBJ2-7,TRBV7-9,once,TGTGCCAGCAGCTTAGCCGCGGGAAGGTTCGCCGAGCAGTACTTC,CASSLAAGRFAEQYF
TRBD1,TRBJ2-1,TRBV10-3,NA,TGTGCCATCAGCGACCCGGGACAGGGGGAAAATGAGCAGTTCTTC,CAISDPGQGENEQFF
NA,TRBJ1-5,TRBV10-2,NA,TGCGCCAGCAGTGCCCCCTCGGGCAATCAGCCCCAGCATTTT,CASSAPSGNQPQHF
NA,TRBJ2-3,TRBV15,NA,TGTGCCACCAGCAGAGATGAAGGTGTGGGTACGCAGTATTTT,CATSRDEGVGTQYF
TRBD1,TRBJ2-7,TRBV7-8,NA,TGTGCCAGCAGCCCTGGGCACAGGGGTTACGAGCAGTACTTC,CASSPGHRGYEQYF
NA,TRBJ1-2,TRBV2,NA,TGTGCCAGCAGAAGATCCACTAACTATGGCTACACCTTC,CASRRSTNYGYTF
TRBD1,TRBJ1-2,TRBV15,NA,TGTGCCACCAGCTTAAGCGGTACAGGGGTCGGCTATGGCTACACCTTC,CATSLSGTGVGYGYTF
NA,TRBJ2-1,TRBV6-5,NA,TGTGCCAGCAGTTACTGGGGGAATGAGCAGTTCTTC,CASSYWGNEQFF
NA,TRBJ2-7,TRBV9,once,TGTGCCAGCAGCGGAGAGGGGGAGGGCGAGCAGTACTTC,CASSGEGEGEQYF
NA,TRBJ2-5,TRBV7-9,NA,TGTGCCAGCATCCAGGACAGCCACCAAGAGACCCAGTACTTC,CASIQDSHQETQYF
NA,TRBJ2-3,TRBV27,NA,TGTGCCAGCACCTTTATCCCTCCGCGGACAGATACGCAGTATTTT,CASTFIPPRTDTQYF
NA,TRBJ1-1,TRBV13,NA,TGTGCCAGCAGCTTAGGACGGGAGGGATCTGAAGCTTTCTTT,CASSLGREGSEAFF
TRBD1,TRBJ1-3,TRBV19,NA,TGTGCCAGTAGTCGGACAGGGACCTCTGGAAACACCATATATTTT,CASSRTGTSGNTIYF
TRBD1,TRBJ2-7,TRBV30,NA,TGTGCCTGGAAACAGGGGAGTTACGAGCAGTACTTC,CAWKQGSYEQYF
NA,TRBJ2-2,TRBV5-1,few,TGCGCCAGCAGCTTGGATCTAGCAGGAACCGGGGAGCTGTTTTTT,CASSLDLAGTGELFF
TRBD2,TRBJ2-5,TRBV5-1,once,TGCGCCAGCAGCTTGGGACTAGCCCAAGAGACCCAGTACTTC,CASSLGLAQETQYF
NA,TRBJ2-7,TRBV2,NA,TGTGCCAGCAGTGCTAGCCTCTACGAGCAGTACTTC,CASSASLYEQYF
NA,TRBJ2-1,TRBV6-4,once,TGTGCCAGCAGTGACTCGGGGCAGGGAGATGAGCAGTTCTTC,CASSDSGQGDEQFF
NA,TRBJ1-5,TRBV23-1,NA,TGCGCCAGCAGTCAACGTAGGGACCGCCACGCGCCCCAGCATTTT,CASSQRRDRHAPQHF
NA,TRBJ1-6,TRBV4-1,NA,TGCGCCAGCAGCCAAGGTATTGGGGTGAATTCACCCCTCCACTTT,CASSQGIGVNSPLHF
NA,TRBJ2-1,TRBV7-9,once,TGTGCCAGCAGCCCCACTACCGGGTCCTCCTACAATGAGCAGTTCTTC,CASSPTTGSSYNEQFF
NA,TRBJ1-4,TRBV6-5,NA,TGTGCCAGCAGTTACCGACCCGGGGAAAAGCAAAAACTGTTTTTT,CASSYRPGEKQKLFF
NA,TRBJ1-3,TRBV7-2,NA,TGTGCCAGCAGCTTAGTGGGCGGTGGGCAGGGTCACACCATATATTTT,CASSLVGGGQGHTIYF
NA,TRBJ1-5,TRBV16,NA,TGTGCCAGCACGGAGGGAGGGAACCAGCCCCAGCATTTT,CASTEGGNQPQHF
NA,TRBJ2-1,TRBV4-2,few,TGTGCCAGCAGCCCCCCTGGAGGAGGGGTAGGGGATGAGCAGTTCTTC,CASSPPGGGVGDEQFF
NA,TRBJ2-5,TRBV6-5,NA,TGTGCCAGCAGTTACTTCCAGGGGAGAGAGACCCAGTACTTC,CASSYFQGRETQYF
TRBD2,TRBJ2-7,TRBV9,few,TGTGCCAGCAGCGTAGGGGAACGTAGCGGGAGATACGAGCAGTACTTC,CASSVGERSGRYEQYF
TRBD2,TRBJ2-1,TRBV7-8,NA,TGTGCCAGCAGCTTAGCGCTGAGACAGCGGGGGGATGAGCAGTTCTTC,CASSLALRQRGDEQFF
NA,TRBJ2-7,TRBV29-1,NA,TGCAGCGTTGAAACGGGGGCCAACTACGAGCAGTACTTC,CSVETGANYEQYF
NA,TRBJ2-7,TRBV28,NA,TGTGCCAGCAGTTTGCGGGGAGAGCAGTACTTC,CASSLRGEQYF
NA,TRBJ1-1,TRBV10-3,once,TGTGCCATCAGTGAGTCGGGGGCGTTCACTGAAGCTTTCTTT,CAISESGAFTEAFF
NA,TRBJ1-2,TRBV19,NA,TGTGCCATTAGGACAGCCGACTATGGCTACACCTTC,CAIRTADYGYTF
NA,TRBJ2-1,TRBV5-4,NA,TGTGCCAGCAGCTTTGGCCGCAATGAGCAGTTCTTC,CASSFGRNEQFF
NA,TRBJ2-7,TRBV2,NA,TGTGCCAGCCTATGGGGGGCTAACTCCTACGAGCAGTACTTC,CASLWGANSYEQYF
TRBD2,TRBJ2-7,TRBV5-1,NA,TGCGCCAGCAGCTTGAACCCTTGGGGGGGGAACTCCTACGAGCAGTACTTC,CASSLNPWGGNSYEQYF
TRBD1,TRBJ1-2,TRBV5-3,few,TGTGCCAGAAGAACTGGACAGGCCCTGCCTAATGATGGCTACACCTTC,CARRTGQALPNDGYTF
TRBD1,TRBJ2-2,TRBV19,NA,TGTGCCAGTACCTCACTAGTGGGCAGGGGGCTGACCGGGGAGCTGTTTTTT,CASTSLVGRGLTGELFF
TRBD1,TRBJ1-2,TRBV5-6,once,TGTGCCAGCAGCTTTAACAGGGGAAAGGATGGCTACACCTTC,CASSFNRGKDGYTF
NA,TRBJ1-1,TRBV6-5,NA,TGTGCCAGCAGTTTGGGGCTAAGGGGCACTGAAGCTTTCTTT,CASSLGLRGTEAFF
TRBD2,TRBJ2-1,TRBV7-3,NA,TGTGCCAGCAGCCCTGGACTAGCGGAGGGAGGGGTCTTC,CASSPGLAEGGVF
NA,TRBJ1-4,TRBV2,NA,TGTGCCAGCACTAGAGGGGGAGGTCGAGAAAAACTGTTTTTT,CASTRGGGREKLFF
NA,TRBJ2-5,TRBV19,few,TGTGCCAGTAGTATGTCAGCACAGGTCCTGCTCGAGACCCAGTACTTC,CASSMSAQVLLETQYF
TRBD1,TRBJ1-5,TRBV25-1,few,TGTGCCAGCAGTGAACAGGGGGGCAATCAGCCCCAGCATTTT,CASSEQGGNQPQHF
NA,TRBJ1-2,TRBV13,few,TGTGCCAGCAGCAAACTACCGGATGGCTACACCTTC,CASSKLPDGYTF
NA,TRBJ1-3,TRBV18,NA,TGTGCCAGCTCACCACTCCAGGGTTCAGATGGAAACACCATATATTTT,CASSPLQGSDGNTIYF
TRBD1,TRBJ2-3,TRBV5-1,NA,TGCGCCAGCAGCTTGGGGCAGGGGGCGCCCAACACAGATACGCAGTATTTT,CASSLGQGAPNTDTQYF
NA,TRBJ1-2,TRBV29-1,NA,TGCAGCGTTGTGGGACTTAAGGGAGGAGATGGCTACACCTTC,CSVVGLKGGDGYTF
NA,TRBJ1-1,TRBV6-6,NA,TGTGCCAGCAGTTACGATCGGGGGGTGACTGAAGCTTTCTTT,CASSYDRGVTEAFF
NA,TRBJ2-7,TRBV11-2,NA,TGTGCCAGCAGCTCGAGTCCCTCCTACGAGCAGTACTTC,CASSSSPSYEQYF
NA,TRBJ2-7,TRBV6-1,NA,TGTGCCAGCAGGGACAAGGATTTCTACGAGCAGTACTTC,CASRDKDFYEQYF
NA,TRBJ1-6,TRBV19,NA,TGTGCCAGTAGTATAGACGGGAAGGTTAATTCACCCCTCCACTTT,CASSIDGKVNSPLHF